This T cell receptor beta chain is from a study of OX40 agonist ivuxolimab in advanced cancers. Looking at the study overall: Ivuxolimab is a fully human IgG2 antibody that activates OX40 (CD134). A mean age of around 60 years, range roughly 23 to 85, was recorded, and 70% to 85% were male.

Generated by immunoSEQ multiplex PCR, the TCRdb table keeps only in-frame clones and is missing some. The sample shows about 110,000 clones, around 93% of them seen only once. The V end lost 3 bases, the J end lost 0 bases, and 10 bases lay between the germline ends. Germline CDR1 is SGDLS and CDR2 is YYNGEE. The CDR3 contains 16 residues. This clonotype was obtained from an adult with an advanced solid tumor such as melanoma, head and neck, liver or kidney cancer. Sample: CD4+ or CD8+ T cells sorted from blood, taken in a trial of the OX40 agonist ivuxolimab. The chain recombines TRBV9 with TRBJ2-6; tentatively, D is TRBD1 (6 bases). CDR3 amino acids: CASSAEGVSGANVLTF. CDR3 in DNA: TGTGCCAGCAGCGCCGAGGGGGTCTCTGGGGCCAACGTCCTGACTTTC.